These T cell receptor beta chains were read from a single sample in a study of regulatory T cells in long-lasting Graves disease. TCRdb analysed the multiplex PCR reads with MiXCR anew, one entry per CDR3 protein. The sample lists about 200,000 distinct CDR3 sequences, approximately 19% seen once, with about an eighth in the top ten. This same sample was also taken into another study, of T cells in Graves' hyperthyroidism and ophthalmopathy.

The specimen comprised peripheral blood mononuclear cells (PBMCs), sampled at new diagnosis, from a patient treated with antithyroid drugs. These receptors were collected from a woman aged 30 to 39 with Graves disease. CDR3s include the opening cysteine and the closing phenylalanine or tryptophan. The D gene is left open where the match is weak. Part of the rows lack a size; the others show once, few, many or a class for expanded clones.

cdr3_aa cdr3_nt clone_size j_call d_call v_call
CASSSGGAYNSPLHF TGTGCCAGCAGTTCCGGGGGCGCCTATAATTCACCCCTCCACTTT many TRBJ1-6 NA TRBV28
CASSYSALGQPQHF TGCGCCAGCAGTTACAGTGCGCTGGGGCAGCCCCAGCATTTT NA TRBJ1-5 NA TRBV10-2
CSAMGPLRGYEQYF TGCAGTGCAATGGGACCACTCAGAGGCTACGAGCAGTACTTC NA TRBJ2-7 NA TRBV20-1
CASSLSRQYGYTF TGTGCCAGCAGCTTAAGTCGACAGTATGGCTACACCTTC many TRBJ1-2 NA TRBV7-8
CASSPPVGEQYF TGTGCCAGCAGCCCCCCTGTTGGGGAGCAGTACTTC many TRBJ2-7 NA TRBV28
CASSLEAGTYSGNTIYF TGTGCCAGCAGCTTAGAAGCCGGGACCTATTCTGGAAACACCATATATTTT few TRBJ1-3 NA TRBV13
CASSRTGTGEKLFF TGTGCCAGCAGCCGAACCGGGACAGGTGAAAAACTGTTTTTT many TRBJ1-4 TRBD1 TRBV6-1
CSARGIMQVRHQPQHF TGCAGTGCTAGGGGGATTATGCAAGTTAGGCATCAGCCCCAGCATTTT many TRBJ1-5 NA TRBV20-1
CATKGGETQYF TGTGCCACCAAGGGGGGGGAGACCCAGTACTTC many TRBJ2-5 NA TRBV27
CASSIVGTGGFLGYEQYF TGTGCCAGTAGTATAGTAGGCACAGGGGGATTCCTCGGCTACGAGCAGTACTTC many TRBJ2-7 TRBD1 TRBV19
CASSEQPGSGQPQHF TGTGCCAGCAGTGAACAGCCAGGGTCCGGTCAGCCCCAGCATTTT many TRBJ1-5 NA TRBV6-1
CASSTSQGATADSPLHF TGTGCCAGTAGTACCTCACAGGGGGCAACAGCGGATTCACCCCTCCACTTT many TRBJ1-6 TRBD1 TRBV19
CASSRDLYADEQYF TGTGCCAGCAGTAGGGACCTTTACGCCGACGAGCAGTACTTC many TRBJ2-7 NA TRBV2
CAIFMGLNTGELFF TGTGCCATCTTTATGGGATTGAACACCGGGGAGCTGTTTTTT many TRBJ2-2 NA TRBV2
CASSTPGLTDTQYF TGTGCCAGTAGTACACCAGGGCTCACAGATACGCAGTATTTT many TRBJ2-3 NA TRBV19
CSGVRGLYNERFF TGCAGTGGCGTCAGGGGGCTCTACAATGAGCGGTTCTTC few TRBJ2-1 TRBD1 TRBV20-1
CAWSAGGGQPQHF TGTGCCTGGAGTGCAGGGGGCGGACAGCCCCAGCATTTT many TRBJ1-5 TRBD1 TRBV30
CASSVDSLAGVRGEQYF TGTGCCAGCAGCGTAGATAGTCTAGCGGGAGTTCGAGGGGAGCAGTACTTC many TRBJ2-7 TRBD2 TRBV9
CASSLQGWGNSPLHF TGTGCCAGCAGCCTTCAGGGTTGGGGTAATTCACCCCTCCACTTT many TRBJ1-6 NA TRBV14
CASSSGTGTTGELFF TGTGCCAGCAGTTCGGGGACAGGGACGACCGGGGAGCTGTTTTTT many TRBJ2-2 TRBD1 TRBV6-5